This T cell receptor (beta chain) was observed in a study of T cell changes during pregnancy in multiple sclerosis. V was shortened by 3 bases and J by 0 bases, with 11 bases between the two germline ends. CDR3 size: 15 residues. Germline assignment: CDR1 SNHLY and CDR2 FYNNEI. The protocol was immunoSEQ multiplex PCR, while the TCRdb copy is restricted to in-frame clones and leaves out a portion. The sample has about 98,000 clones; 92% are singletons. The chain couples TRBV2 to TRBJ1-1, with D uncertain. The receptor was derived from a female donor in good health, enrolled as a control in a pregnancy study. This sample comprised peripheral blood, obtained after pregnancy. The CDR3 spells CASSEGRRLNTEAFF. CDR3 nucleotides: TGTGCCAGCAGTGAGGGTCGGAGGTTGAACACTGAAGCTTTCTTT. The whole variable domain, remainder taken from reference TRBV2 and TRBJ1-1, is EPEVTQTPSHQVTQMGQEVILRCVPISNHLYFYWYRQILGQKVEFLVSFYNNEISEKSEIFDDQFSVERPDGSNFTLKIRSTKLEDSAMYFCASSEGRRLNTEAFFGQGTRLTVV.